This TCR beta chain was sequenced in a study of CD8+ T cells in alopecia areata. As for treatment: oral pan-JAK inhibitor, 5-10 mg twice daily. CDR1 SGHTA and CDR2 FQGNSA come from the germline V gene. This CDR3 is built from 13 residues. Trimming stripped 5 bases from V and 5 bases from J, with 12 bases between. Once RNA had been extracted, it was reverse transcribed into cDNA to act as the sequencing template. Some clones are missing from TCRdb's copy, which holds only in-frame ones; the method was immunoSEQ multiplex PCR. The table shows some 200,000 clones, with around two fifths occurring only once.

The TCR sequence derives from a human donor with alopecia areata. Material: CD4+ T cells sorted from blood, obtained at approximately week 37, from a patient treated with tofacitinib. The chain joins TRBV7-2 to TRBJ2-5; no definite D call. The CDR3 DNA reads TGTGCCAGCAGCCTCAGCGAGTTGGAGACCCAGTACTTC. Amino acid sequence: CASSLSELETQYF.